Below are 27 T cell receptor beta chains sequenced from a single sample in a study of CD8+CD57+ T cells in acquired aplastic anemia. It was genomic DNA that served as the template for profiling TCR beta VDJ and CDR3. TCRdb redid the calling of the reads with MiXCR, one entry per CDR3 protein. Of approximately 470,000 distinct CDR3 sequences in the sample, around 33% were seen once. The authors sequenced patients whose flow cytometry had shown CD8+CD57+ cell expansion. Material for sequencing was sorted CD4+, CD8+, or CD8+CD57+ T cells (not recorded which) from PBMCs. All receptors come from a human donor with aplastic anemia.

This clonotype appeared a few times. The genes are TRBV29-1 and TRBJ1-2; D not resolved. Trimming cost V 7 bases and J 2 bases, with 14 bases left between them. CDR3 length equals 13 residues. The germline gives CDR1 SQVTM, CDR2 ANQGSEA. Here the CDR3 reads CSAGEADNYGYTF. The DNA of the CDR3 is TGCAGCGCCGGCGAGGCCGACAACTATGGCTACACCTTC.

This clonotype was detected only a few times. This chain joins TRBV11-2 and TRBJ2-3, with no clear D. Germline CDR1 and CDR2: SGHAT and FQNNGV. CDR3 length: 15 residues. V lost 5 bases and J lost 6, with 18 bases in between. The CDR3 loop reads CASSERGQVGDTQYF. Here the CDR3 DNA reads TGTGCCAGCAGCGAGCGTGGTCAGGTGGGGGATACGCAGTATTTT.

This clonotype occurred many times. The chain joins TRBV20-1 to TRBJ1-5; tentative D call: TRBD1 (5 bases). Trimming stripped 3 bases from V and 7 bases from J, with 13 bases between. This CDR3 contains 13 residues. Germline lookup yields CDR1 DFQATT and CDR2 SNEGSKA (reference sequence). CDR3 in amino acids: CSASQGVGQPQHF. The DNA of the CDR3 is TGCAGTGCTAGTCAGGGAGTAGGCCAGCCCCAGCATTTT.

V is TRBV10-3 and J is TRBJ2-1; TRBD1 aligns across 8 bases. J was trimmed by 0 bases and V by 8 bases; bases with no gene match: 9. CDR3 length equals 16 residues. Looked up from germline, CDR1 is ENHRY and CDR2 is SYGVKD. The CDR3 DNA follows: TGTGCCATCGGAAAAACAGGGGGTGGCTCCTACAATGAGCAGTTCTTC. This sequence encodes CAIGKTGGGSYNEQFF.

The CDR3 region has the DNA TGTGCCAGCAGTGAAGCCCAAAGGAAATGGGATTCACCCCTCCACTTT. Amino acid sequence: CASSEAQRKWDSPLHF. The chain combines TRBV12-3 or TRBV12-4 with TRBJ1-6; D is unresolved. There are 16 residues in the CDR3. V dropped 5 bases and J dropped 8 bases, with 19 bases sitting between them.

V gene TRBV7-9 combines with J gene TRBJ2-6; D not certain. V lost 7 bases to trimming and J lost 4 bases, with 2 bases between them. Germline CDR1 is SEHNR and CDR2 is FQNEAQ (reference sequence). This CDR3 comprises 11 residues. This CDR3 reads CASTGANVLTF. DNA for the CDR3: TGTGCCAGCACGGGGGCCAACGTCCTGACTTTC. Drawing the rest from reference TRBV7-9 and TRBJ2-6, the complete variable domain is DTGVSQNPRHKITKRGQNVTFRCDPISEHNRLYWYRQTLGQGPEFLTYFQNEAQLEKSRLLSDRFSAERPKGSFSTLEIQRTEQGDSAMYLCASTGANVLTFGAGSRLTVL.

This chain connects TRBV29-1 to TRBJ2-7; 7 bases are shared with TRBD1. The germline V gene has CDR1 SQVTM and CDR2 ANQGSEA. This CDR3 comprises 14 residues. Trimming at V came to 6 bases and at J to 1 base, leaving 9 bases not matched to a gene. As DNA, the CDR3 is TGCAGCGTAATACAGGGGCCGTTTTCCTACGAGCAGTACTTC. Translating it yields CSVIQGPFSYEQYF.

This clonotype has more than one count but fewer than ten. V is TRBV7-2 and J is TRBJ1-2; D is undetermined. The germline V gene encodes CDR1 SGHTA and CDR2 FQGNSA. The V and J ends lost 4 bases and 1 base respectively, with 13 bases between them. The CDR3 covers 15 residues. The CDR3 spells CASSSRTLFNYGYTF. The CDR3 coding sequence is TGTGCCAGCAGCTCCCGGACTCTATTTAACTATGGCTACACCTTC.

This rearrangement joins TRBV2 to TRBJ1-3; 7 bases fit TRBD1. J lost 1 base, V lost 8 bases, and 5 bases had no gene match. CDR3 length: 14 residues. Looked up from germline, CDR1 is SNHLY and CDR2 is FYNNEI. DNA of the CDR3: TGTGCCAGCGCCGCAGGGGGTTCTGGAAACACCATATATTTT. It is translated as CASAAGGSGNTIYF.

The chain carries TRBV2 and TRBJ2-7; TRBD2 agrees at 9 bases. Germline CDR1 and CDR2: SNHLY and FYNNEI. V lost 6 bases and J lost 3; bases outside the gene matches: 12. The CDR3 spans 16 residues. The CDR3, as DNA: TGTGCCAGCAGCGCCCGAGCGGGGGGCCTTTTCTACGAGCAGTACTTC. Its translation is CASSARAGGLFYEQYF.

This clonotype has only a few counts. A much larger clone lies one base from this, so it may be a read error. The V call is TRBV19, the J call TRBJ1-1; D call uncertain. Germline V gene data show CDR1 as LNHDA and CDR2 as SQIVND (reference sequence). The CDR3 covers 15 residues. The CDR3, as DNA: TGTGCCAGTGGTATCGTGCCCTTACCCAACACTGAAGCTTTCTTT. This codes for CASGIVPLPNTEAFF.

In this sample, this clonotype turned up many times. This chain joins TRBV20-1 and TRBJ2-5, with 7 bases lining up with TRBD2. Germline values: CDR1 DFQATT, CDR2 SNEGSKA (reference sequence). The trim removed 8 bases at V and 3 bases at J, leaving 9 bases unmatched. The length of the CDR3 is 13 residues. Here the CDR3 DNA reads TGCAGTCCTCTAGCGGCGGATGAAGAGACCCAGTACTTC. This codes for CSPLAADEETQYF.

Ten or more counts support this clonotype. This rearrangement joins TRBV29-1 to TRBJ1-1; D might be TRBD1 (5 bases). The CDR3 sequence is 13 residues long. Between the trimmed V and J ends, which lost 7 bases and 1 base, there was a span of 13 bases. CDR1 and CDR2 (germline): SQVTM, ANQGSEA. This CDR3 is CSGTGTQNTEAFF. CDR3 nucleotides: TGCAGCGGAACCGGGACCCAGAACACTGAAGCTTTCTTT.

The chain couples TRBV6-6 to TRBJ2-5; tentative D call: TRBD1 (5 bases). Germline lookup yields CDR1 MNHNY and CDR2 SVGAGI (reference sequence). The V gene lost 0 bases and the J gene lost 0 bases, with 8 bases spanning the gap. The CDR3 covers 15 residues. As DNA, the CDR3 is TGTGCCAGCAGTTACTCTGGCAGGGACCAAGAGACCCAGTACTTC. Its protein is CASSYSGRDQETQYF.

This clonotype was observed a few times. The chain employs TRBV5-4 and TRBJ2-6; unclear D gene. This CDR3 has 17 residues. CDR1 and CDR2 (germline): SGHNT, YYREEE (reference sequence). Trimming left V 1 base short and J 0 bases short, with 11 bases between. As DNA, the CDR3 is TGTGCCAGCAGCTTGTCGCGGATTAGCTCTGGGGCCAACGTCCTGACTTTC. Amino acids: CASSLSRISSGANVLTF.

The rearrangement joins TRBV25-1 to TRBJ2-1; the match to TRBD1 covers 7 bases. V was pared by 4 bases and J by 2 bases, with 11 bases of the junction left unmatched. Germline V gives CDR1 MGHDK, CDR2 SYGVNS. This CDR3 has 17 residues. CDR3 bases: TGTGCCAGCAGTGGTCGACCCGGGACAGACACCTACAATGAGCAGTTCTTC. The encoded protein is CASSGRPGTDTYNEQFF.

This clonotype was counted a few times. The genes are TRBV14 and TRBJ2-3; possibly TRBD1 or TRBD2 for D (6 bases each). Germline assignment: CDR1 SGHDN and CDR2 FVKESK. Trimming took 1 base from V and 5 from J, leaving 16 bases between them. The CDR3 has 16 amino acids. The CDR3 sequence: CASSQAGAVLGDTQYF. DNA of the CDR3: TGTGCCAGCAGCCAAGCGGGGGCAGTGCTAGGAGATACGCAGTATTTT.

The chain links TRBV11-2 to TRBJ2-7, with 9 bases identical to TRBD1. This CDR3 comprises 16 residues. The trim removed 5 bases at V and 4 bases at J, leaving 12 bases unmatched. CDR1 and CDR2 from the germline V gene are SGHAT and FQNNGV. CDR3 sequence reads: CASSQNPGTGLYEQYF. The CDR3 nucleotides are TGTGCCAGCAGCCAAAACCCCGGGACAGGGTTGTACGAGCAGTACTTC.

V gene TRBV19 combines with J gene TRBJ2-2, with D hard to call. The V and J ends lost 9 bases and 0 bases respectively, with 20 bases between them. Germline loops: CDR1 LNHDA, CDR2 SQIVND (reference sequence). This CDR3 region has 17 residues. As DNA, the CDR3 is TGTGCCAGCGCCCCAGTCTTGGGCTTTTCGAACACCGGGGAGCTGTTTTTT. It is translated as CASAPVLGFSNTGELFF.

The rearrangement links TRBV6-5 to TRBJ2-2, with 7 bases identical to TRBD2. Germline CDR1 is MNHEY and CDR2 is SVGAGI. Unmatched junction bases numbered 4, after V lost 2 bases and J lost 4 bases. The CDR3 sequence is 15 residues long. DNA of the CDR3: TGTGCCAGCAGTTACAAACTAGCGAGCACCGGGGAGCTGTTTTTT. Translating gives CASSYKLASTGELFF.

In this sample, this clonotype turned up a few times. As DNA, the CDR3 is TGCAGTTACAGGGGAGCTAGCACAGATACGCAGTATTTT. Amino acid sequence: CSYRGASTDTQYF. The V call is TRBV20-1, the J call TRBJ2-3; TRBD1 matches at 7 bases. The germline V gene encodes CDR1 DFQATT and CDR2 SNEGSKA (reference sequence). The CDR3 extends over 13 amino acids. V lost 8 bases, J lost 0 bases, and 5 bases stayed unmatched.

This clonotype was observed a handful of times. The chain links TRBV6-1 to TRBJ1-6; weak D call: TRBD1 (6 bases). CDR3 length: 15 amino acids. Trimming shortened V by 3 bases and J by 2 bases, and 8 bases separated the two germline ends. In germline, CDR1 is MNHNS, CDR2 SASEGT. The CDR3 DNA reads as TGTGCCAGCAGTGAGAGGGGGACCTATAATTCACCCCTCCACTTT. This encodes CASSERGTYNSPLHF.

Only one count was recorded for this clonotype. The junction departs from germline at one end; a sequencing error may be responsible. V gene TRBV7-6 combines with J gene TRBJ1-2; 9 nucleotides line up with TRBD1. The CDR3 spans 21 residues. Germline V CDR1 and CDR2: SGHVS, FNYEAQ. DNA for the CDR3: TGTGCTAGCAGCTTCCCGGGCACCGGGACAGGGAGAACTTATGAGTTCGATGGCTACACCTTC. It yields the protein CASSFPGTGTGRTYEFDGYTF.

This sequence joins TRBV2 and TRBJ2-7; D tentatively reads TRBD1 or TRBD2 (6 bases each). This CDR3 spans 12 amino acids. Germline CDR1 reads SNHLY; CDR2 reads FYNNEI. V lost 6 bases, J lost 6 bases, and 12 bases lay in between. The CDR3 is CASRGGVGEQYF. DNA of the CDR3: TGTGCCAGCAGGGGGGGCGTGGGCGAGCAGTACTTC.

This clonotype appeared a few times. CDR3 sequence: CASSQGLDGTQYF. In DNA form, the CDR3 reads TGTGCCAGCAGCCAAGGCCTAGATGGGACCCAGTACTTC. The chain recombines TRBV4-2 with TRBJ2-5; the D is unclear. V lost 1 base, J lost 7 bases, and 10 bases lay in between. The CDR3 length is 13 residues. Germline-derived CDR1 and CDR2 are LGHNA and YNFKEQ.

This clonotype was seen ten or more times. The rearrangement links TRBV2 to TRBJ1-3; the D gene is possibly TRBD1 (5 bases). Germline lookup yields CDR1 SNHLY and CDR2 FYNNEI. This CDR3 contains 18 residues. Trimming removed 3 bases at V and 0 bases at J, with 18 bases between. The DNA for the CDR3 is TGTGCCAGCAGTGACCCCGGGGGGTCGTTACGCTCTGGAAACACCATATATTTT. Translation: CASSDPGGSLRSGNTIYF. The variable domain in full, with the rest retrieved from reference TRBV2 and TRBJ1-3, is EPEVTQTPSHQVTQMGQEVILRCVPISNHLYFYWYRQILGQKVEFLVSFYNNEISEKSEIFDDQFSVERPDGSNFTLKIRSTKLEDSAMYFCASSDPGGSLRSGNTIYFGEGSWLTVV.

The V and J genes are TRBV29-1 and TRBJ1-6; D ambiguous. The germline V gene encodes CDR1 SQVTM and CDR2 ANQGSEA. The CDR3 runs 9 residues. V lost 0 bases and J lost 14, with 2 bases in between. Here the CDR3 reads CSVEEALHF. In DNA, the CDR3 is TGCAGCGTTGAAGAAGCCCTCCACTTT.